The T cell receptor beta chain under discussion was sequenced for a study of blood T cells in healthy people across ages. Primed by a sample-barcoded 5' primer and a J-beta primer mix, a second PCR proceeded for 7 to 11 cycles. A tag from a template-switch adaptor with 12 random nucleotides marked each cDNA molecule. One entry per CDR3 protein results from TCRdb running MiXCR on the 5' RACE reads. The table has approximately 780,000 distinct CDR3 sequences, around 24% seen once; the top ten hold 2.5% to 3.5%. This clonotype was found a few times. This same sample was also part of a study on T cells of mothers and their children.

The sequence was obtained from a boy aged 5-17 years in good health. The sequencing input was blood.

CDR3 DNA sequence: TGTGCCACCAGCAGCCTCCGGGACTCTCTTTCCCAAGAGACCCAGTACTTC. Translating it yields CATSSLRDSLSQETQYF. This rearrangement joins TRBV15 to TRBJ2-5; weak D call: TRBD2 (6 bases). Germline V lookup: CDR1 LNHNV, CDR2 YYDKDF (reference sequence). The CDR3 covers 17 residues. Trimming stripped 3 bases from V and 1 base from J, with 18 bases between.